These 3 T cell receptor beta chains were all obtained from the same sample, sequenced in a study of blood T cell repertoires in COVID-19. Profiling relied on immunoSEQ multiplex PCR, and the TCRdb table lists in-frame clones only, not all of them. In the table there are 130,000 or so clones, over 75% of which are singletons. The sample comprised peripheral blood. The receptors here all came from a man aged 45-65 years with acute or convalescent COVID-19.

The J gene is TRBJ2-7, the V gene TRBV5-1; TRBD2 matches 13 bases. Germline CDR1 SGHRS, CDR2 YFSETQ. V was clipped by 5 bases and J by 9 bases; unmatched bases: 8. The CDR3 spans 14 residues. CDR3 loop: CASRGTSGTGAQYF. CDR3 DNA: TGCGCCAGCAGGGGGACTAGCGGGACTGGGGCGCAGTACTTC.

The gene calls are TRBV7-2 and TRBJ2-1; 11 bases line up with TRBD2. Germline CDR1 is SGHTA and CDR2 is FQGNSA. After removal of 5 bases from V and 8 bases from J, the junction contained 11 bases not matched to a gene. The length of the CDR3 is 16 residues. In DNA form, the CDR3 reads TGTGCCAGCAGCCTTGAGACTAGCGGGATCGGCGATGAGCAGTTCTTC. It is translated as CASSLETSGIGDEQFF. Filled out from reference TRBV7-2 and TRBJ2-1, the complete variable domain reads GAGVSQSPSNKVTEKGKDVELRCDPISGHTALYWYRQSLGQGLEFLIYFQGNSAPDKSGLPSDRFSAERTGGSVSTLTIQRTQQEDSAVYLCASSLETSGIGDEQFFGPGTRLTVL.

The chain employs TRBV24-1 and TRBJ1-5; TRBD1 agrees at 8 bases. The ends lost 3 bases at V and 2 bases at J; junction bases unmatched: 14. The CDR3 extends over 19 amino acids. The germline V gene has CDR1 KGHDR and CDR2 SFDVKD. The DNA of the CDR3 is TGTGCCACCAGTGATGGCCGCGCAGGGGGCCTAATCGGCAATCAGCCCCAGCATTTT. Amino acids: CATSDGRAGGLIGNQPQHF.